Listed below are T cell receptor beta chains from one sample, sequenced in a study of blood T cell repertoires in COVID-19. The protocol was immunoSEQ multiplex PCR, while the TCRdb copy is restricted to in-frame clones and leaves out a portion. Of more than 40,000 clones in the sample, roughly 84% were seen once. Input material: peripheral blood. The origin of the receptors is a man aged 45 to 65 with acute or convalescent COVID-19. Each CDR3 is given with its conserved first and last residue. D genes are given only for firm matches. Clone size, where shown, is once, few, many, or a class for clones that have expanded.

-	TRBV6-5	TRBJ2-7	-	CASGQVAPYEQYF	TGTGCCAGCGGGCAGGTCGCCCCCTACGAGCAGTACTTC
TRBD2	TRBV3-1/TRBV3-2	TRBJ2-3	once	CASSQVLLAGSSTDTQYF	TGTGCCAGCAGCCAAGTTCTTCTAGCGGGGAGCAGCACAGATACGCAGTATTTT
TRBD1	TRBV11-2	TRBJ1-5	-	CASSSGGIGQPQHF	TGTGCCAGCAGCTCAGGGGGCATCGGGCAGCCCCAGCATTTT
-	TRBV5-4	TRBJ2-1	-	CASSLPRYNEQFF	TGTGCCAGCAGCTTGCCCCGTTACAATGAGCAGTTCTTC
-	TRBV4-1	TRBJ1-4	-	CASSQVTTGTRGLFF	TGCGCCAGCAGCCAAGTAACCACAGGGACGAGGGGACTGTTTTTT
-	TRBV11-2	TRBJ1-5	few	CASSSGALEPQHF	TGTGCCAGCAGCTCAGGGGCTTTAGAGCCCCAGCATTTT
-	TRBV7-9	TRBJ2-1	-	CASSPYRGTAQYNEQFF	TGTGCCAGCAGCCCTTATAGGGGAACAGCTCAATACAATGAGCAGTTCTTC
TRBD1	TRBV5-1	TRBJ1-4	once	CASSLGQGRLEKLFF	TGCGCCAGCAGCCTGGGACAGGGACGGTTGGAAAAACTGTTTTTT
-	TRBV19	TRBJ2-3	-	CASTQAAQPRTDTQYF	TGTGCCAGCACACAAGCGGCACAACCCCGCACAGATACGCAGTATTTT
-	TRBV5-6	TRBJ1-1	-	CASSFGYPGTEAFF	TGTGCCAGCAGCTTTGGCTACCCGGGGACTGAAGCTTTCTTT
TRBD1	TRBV3-1/TRBV3-2	TRBJ2-7	-	CASSQGQGAHEQYF	TGTGCCAGCAGCCAAGGACAGGGGGCCCACGAGCAGTACTTC
-	TRBV12-3/TRBV12-4	TRBJ1-1	-	CASHRYMNTEAFF	TGTGCCAGCCACAGGTATATGAACACTGAAGCTTTCTTT
TRBD1	TRBV7-9	TRBJ1-1	-	CASSLRTGWLWNTEAFF	TGTGCCAGCAGCTTACGGACAGGCTGGCTGTGGAACACTGAAGCTTTCTTT
-	TRBV9	TRBJ1-1	-	CASSVGLMNTEAFF	TGTGCCAGCAGCGTAGGACTGATGAACACTGAAGCTTTCTTT
TRBD1	TRBV5-1	TRBJ1-6	-	CASSLGGQGLSNSPLHF	TGCGCCAGCAGCTTGGGAGGACAGGGGTTAAGTAATTCACCCCTCCACTTT
TRBD1	TRBV12-3/TRBV12-4	TRBJ1-2	-	CASSVQGGNGYTF	TGTGCCAGCAGTGTACAGGGGGGCAATGGCTACACCTTC
-	TRBV4-1	TRBJ2-2	-	CASSHTLFQVGNTGELFF	TGCGCCAGCAGCCACACCCTTTTCCAGGTCGGGAACACCGGGGAGCTGTTTTTT
-	TRBV5-6	TRBJ1-2	-	CASNDRNYGYTF	TGTGCCAGCAACGACAGGAACTATGGCTACACCTTC
TRBD2	TRBV7-6	TRBJ2-7	-	CASSLATSGLNEQYF	TGTGCCAGCAGCTTAGCGACTAGCGGGCTCAACGAGCAGTACTTC
-	TRBV3-1/TRBV3-2	TRBJ1-6	few	CASSQDGISPLHF	TGTGCCAGCAGCCAAGACGGGATCTCACCCCTCCACTTT
TRBD1	TRBV6-2/TRBV6-3	TRBJ1-6	once	CASSLTGPSSPLHF	TGTGCCAGCAGCCTGACAGGGCCGAGTTCACCCCTCCACTTT
-	TRBV24-1	TRBJ2-7	-	CATSDLHVERSYEQYF	TGTGCCACCAGTGATTTGCATGTGGAGAGATCCTACGAGCAGTACTTC
-	TRBV7-3	TRBJ2-6	-	CASSLVSGRTGANVLTF	TGTGCCAGCAGCTTGGTTAGTGGGAGGACTGGGGCCAACGTCCTGACTTTC
TRBD1	TRBV7-8	TRBJ1-2	-	CASSLGRGLHGYTF	TGTGCCAGCAGCTTAGGCAGGGGGCTCCATGGCTACACCTTC
-	TRBV5-1	TRBJ1-6	-	CASSLDPGNNSPLHF	TGCGCCAGCAGCTTGGACCCAGGGAATAATTCACCCCTCCACTTT
TRBD1	TRBV27	TRBJ2-5	-	CASSLEQGVMETQYF	TGTGCCAGCAGTTTAGAACAGGGGGTGATGGAGACCCAGTACTTC
-	TRBV18	TRBJ1-5	-	CASSGAGPYSNQPQHF	TGTGCCAGCTCGGGGGCCGGGCCTTATAGCAATCAGCCCCAGCATTTT
-	TRBV24-1	TRBJ2-3	-	CATSDFKGGDTQYF	TGTGCCACCAGTGATTTTAAAGGAGGAGATACGCAGTATTTT
TRBD2	TRBV11-2	TRBJ2-1	-	CASSLEGAGGLDEQFF	TGTGCCAGCAGCTTAGAAGGAGCGGGAGGTTTAGATGAGCAGTTCTTC
-	TRBV19	TRBJ1-2	few	CASSPRDTYGYTF	TGTGCCAGTAGTCCCCGGGACACCTATGGCTACACCTTC
-	TRBV28	TRBJ2-7	-	CASSRREYYEQYF	TGTGCCAGCAGTCGGAGGGAATACTACGAGCAGTACTTC